One sample yielded the 28 T cell receptor beta chains listed below, sequenced in a study of T cells in Graves' hyperthyroidism and ophthalmopathy. The investigators amplified TCR beta CDR3 regions from RNA transcripts. Primed by the HTBI set, a first-round RT-PCR was run on the TCR CDR3. TCRdb analysed the multiplex PCR reads with MiXCR anew, one entry per CDR3 protein. The repertoire holds 370,000 or so distinct CDR3 sequences, with roughly 13% as singletons. The sample was blood. The receptors come from a man aged 25 to 40 with Graves' hyperthyroidism that later progressed to Graves' ophthalmopathy.

This sequence joins TRBV7-3 and TRBJ2-3, with TRBD2 identical over 9 bases. Germline CDR1 is SGHTA and CDR2 is FQGTGA. There are 15 residues in the CDR3. V gave up 4 bases and J gave up 5 bases; unmatched junction bases: 7. The CDR3 sequence: CASSSRGGAGDTQYF. Written as DNA, the CDR3 is TGTGCCAGCAGCTCCCGCGGGGGGGCGGGAGATACGCAGTATTTT.

The chain recombines TRBV6-1 with TRBJ2-1, with 8 nucleotides matching TRBD2. Per the germline V gene, CDR1 is MNHNS and CDR2 is SASEGT. V gave up 6 bases and J gave up 4 bases; unmatched junction bases: 8. The CDR3 has 15 amino acids. The CDR3 coding sequence is TGTGCCAGCAGCCTCCCCGGGACTAGATACAATGAGCAGTTCTTC. Protein sequence: CASSLPGTRYNEQFF.

The sample holds many counts of this clonotype. J is TRBJ2-2 and V is TRBV6-4, with D unclear. This CDR3 has 13 amino acids. V lost 0 bases, J lost 3 bases, and 2 bases lay in between. Germline assignment: CDR1 MRHNA and CDR2 SNTAGT. The CDR3 here is CASSDSDTGELFF. The CDR3 DNA follows: TGTGCCAGCAGTGACTCGGACACCGGGGAGCTGTTTTTT.

This clonotype showed up just a few times. The rearrangement joins TRBV28 to TRBJ2-2; perhaps TRBD2 as D (7 bases). This CDR3 is 15 amino acids long. Looked up from germline, CDR1 is MDHEN and CDR2 is SYDVKM. The V and J ends lost 5 bases and 5 bases respectively, with 15 bases between them. CDR3 protein: CASSGLERGTGELFF. The CDR3 DNA follows: TGTGCCAGCAGTGGACTAGAGAGGGGGACCGGGGAGCTGTTTTTT.

In this sample, this clonotype turned up many times. The genes are TRBV12-3 or TRBV12-4 and TRBJ2-7; D gene uncertain. Between the trimmed V and J ends, which lost 6 bases and 0 bases, there was a span of 6 bases. The CDR3 runs 12 residues. The CDR3 loop is CASSYNSYEQYF. The CDR3 bases are TGTGCCAGCAGCTACAACTCCTACGAGCAGTACTTC.

This clonotype showed up many times. The genes are TRBV20-1 and TRBJ2-3; 9 positions match TRBD2. The V gene end was trimmed by 3 bases and the J gene end by 1 base; junction bases not matched to a gene: 2. This CDR3 spans 14 amino acids. The germline CDR1 and CDR2 sequences are DFQATT and SNEGSKA (reference sequence). The CDR3 loop reads CSARKRGGTDTQYF. CDR3 in DNA: TGCAGTGCTAGGAAGCGGGGGGGCACAGATACGCAGTATTTT.

The table lists this clonotype with a few counts. The chain recombines TRBV7-9 with TRBJ1-5, with D unresolved. The V gene lost 3 bases and the J gene lost 10 bases, with 7 bases spanning the gap. Germline values: CDR1 SEHNR, CDR2 FQNEAQ (reference sequence). The CDR3 contains 11 residues. CDR3: CASSFGEPQHF. The CDR3 bases are TGTGCCAGCAGCTTTGGAGAACCCCAGCATTTT.

This clonotype has a count of ten or more. J is TRBJ2-2 and V is TRBV27, with no clear D. CDR3 length: 14 residues. Germline V lookup: CDR1 MNHEY, CDR2 SMNVEV (reference sequence). Trimming shortened V by 2 bases and J by 3 bases, and 7 bases separated the two germline ends. The CDR3 loop is CASSLGLDTGELFF. The CDR3 coding sequence is TGTGCCAGCAGTTTAGGGCTCGACACCGGGGAGCTGTTTTTT.

Ten or more counts support this clonotype. The chain joins TRBV2 to TRBJ2-1, with D uncertain. V shed 6 bases and J shed 6 bases, with 9 bases lying between them. This CDR3 is 12 amino acids long. CDR1 and CDR2 (germline): SNHLY, FYNNEI. The CDR3 nucleotides are TGTGCCAGCAGCCAAAATACCAATGAGCAGTTCTTC. It encodes CASSQNTNEQFF.

This clonotype was counted many times. The gene calls are TRBV5-1 and TRBJ1-4, with 7 bases aligning to TRBD1. The CDR3 consists of 15 residues. Per the germline V gene, CDR1 is SGHRS and CDR2 is YFSETQ. Trimming at V came to 2 bases and at J to 5 bases, leaving 6 bases not matched to a gene. The DNA for the CDR3 is TGCGCCAGCAGCTTCGGGGACAGACCGAATGAAAAACTGTTTTTT. Its protein product is CASSFGDRPNEKLFF.

At least ten counts were recorded for this clonotype. The V call is TRBV7-2, the J call TRBJ2-1; D gene ambiguous. The CDR3 loop spans 13 amino acids. Germline V gene sequence: CDR1 SGHTA, CDR2 FQGNSA. The V and J ends lost 2 bases and 6 bases respectively, with 8 bases between them. The CDR3 bases are TGTGCCAGCAGCTTAAGGGCGACCAATGAGCAGTTCTTC. Translation gives CASSLRATNEQFF.

There are a few counts of this clonotype. The chain employs TRBV5-5 and TRBJ1-3; no reliable D call. Trimming cost V 2 bases and J 0 bases, with 9 bases left between them. The CDR3 sequence is 15 residues long. CDR1 is SGHKS and CDR2 is YYEKEE in the germline V gene (reference sequence). CDR3 nucleotides: TGTGCCAGCAGCTTCGACACCAACTCTGGAAACACCATATATTTT. Translating gives CASSFDTNSGNTIYF.

In this sample, this clonotype turned up many times. CDR3 coding DNA: TGTGCCAGCAGCCAAGTTAGTACTGAAGCTTTCTTT. Protein: CASSQVSTEAFF. V gene TRBV3-1 combines with J gene TRBJ1-1; D is unresolved. The CDR3 length is 12 residues. From germline, CDR1 is LGHDT and CDR2 YNNKEL (reference sequence). The V gene lost 1 base and the J gene lost 5 bases, with 5 bases spanning the gap. Complete variable domain (other parts from reference TRBV3-1 and TRBJ1-1): DTAVSQTPKYLVTQMGNDKSIKCEQNLGHDTMYWYKQDSKKFLKIMFSYNNKELIINETVPNRFSPKSPDKAHLNLHINSLELGDSAVYFCASSQVSTEAFFGQGTRLTVV.

The chain recombines TRBV7-9 with TRBJ1-3, with TRBD1 matching over 8 bases. CDR1 is SEHNR and CDR2 is FQNEAQ in the germline V gene (reference sequence). J lost 4 bases, V lost 1 base, and 6 bases had no gene match. The length of the CDR3 is 16 residues. CDR3 sequence (DNA): TGTGCCAGCAGCTTAGTGGGCAGGGGGCGCGGAAACACCATATATTTT. Translated, it gives CASSLVGRGRGNTIYF.

This clonotype was seen many times. This rearrangement joins TRBV5-1 to TRBJ1-1; D remains unclear. CDR1 is SGHRS, CDR2 YFSETQ, per germline. This CDR3 region has 13 residues. V was clipped by 0 bases and J by 6 bases, with 9 bases between them. The CDR3 is CASSLVGGPEAFF. The DNA for the CDR3 is TGCGCCAGCAGCTTGGTCGGAGGGCCTGAAGCTTTCTTT.

At least ten counts were recorded for this clonotype. V is TRBV20-1 and J is TRBJ1-6; D perhaps matches TRBD1 (5 bases). Germline CDR1 and CDR2: DFQATT and SNEGSKA (reference sequence). Trimming took off 3 bases at V and 6 bases at J, with 18 bases between the two ends. This CDR3 is 16 amino acids long. The CDR3 sequence is CSASVATERANSPLHF. CDR3 bases: TGCAGTGCTAGCGTGGCGACAGAAAGGGCTAATTCACCCCTCCACTTT.

This chain joins TRBV20-1 and TRBJ1-2; D remains ambiguous. Trimming took off 6 bases at V and 6 bases at J, with 8 bases between the two ends. Germline values: CDR1 DFQATT, CDR2 SNEGSKA (reference sequence). The CDR3 runs 10 residues. The CDR3 spells CSALRHGYTF. CDR3 nucleotide sequence: TGCAGTGCCCTCCGTCATGGCTACACCTTC.

This chain links TRBV5-1 with TRBJ1-5, with 8 bases fitting TRBD1. CDR3 size: 17 residues. Germline assignment: CDR1 SGHRS and CDR2 YFSETQ. The V segment lost 0 bases and the J segment 4 bases; nucleotides outside the gene matches: 9. The CDR3 DNA follows: TGCGCCAGCAGCTTGGCCCCTTTAACAGGGGGGAATCAGCCCCAGCATTTT. Amino acids: CASSLAPLTGGNQPQHF.

V and J are TRBV20-1 and TRBJ1-1; D is unresolved. Germline-derived CDR1 and CDR2 are DFQATT and SNEGSKA (reference sequence). Trimming took off 3 bases at V and 1 base at J, with 6 bases between the two ends. The CDR3 is made up of 12 amino acids. The CDR3 bases are TGCAGTGCTAGGTTACAGAACACTGAAGCTTTCTTT. It specifies CSARLQNTEAFF.

Many counts were recorded for this clonotype. The chain uses TRBV18 and TRBJ2-2; unclear D gene. The V end was cut by 2 bases, the J end by 1 base, with 2 bases between. Germline V gene sequence: CDR1 KGHSH, CDR2 LQKENI. The CDR3 runs to 13 residues. The CDR3 region has the DNA TGTGCCAGCTCACCAAAGAACACCGGGGAGCTGTTTTTT. Translation: CASSPKNTGELFF.

V is TRBV29-1 and J is TRBJ1-1; tentatively, D is TRBD1 (5 bases). The V gene lost 8 bases and the J gene lost 0 bases, with 10 bases spanning the gap. Looked up from germline, CDR1 is SQVTM and CDR2 is ANQGSEA. CDR3 length: 12 amino acids. CDR3 sequence: CSSGGVNTEAFF. CDR3 sequence (DNA): TGCAGCTCGGGGGGAGTGAACACTGAAGCTTTCTTT.

This clonotype was detected many times. V and J are TRBV6-1 and TRBJ1-1; D call uncertain. Germline-derived CDR1 and CDR2 are MNHNS and SASEGT. The CDR3 sequence is 11 residues long. The V and J ends lost 6 bases and 7 bases respectively, with 9 bases between them. The CDR3 DNA sequence: TGTGCCAGCAGGGCGGAGTTTGAAGCTTTCTTT. It is translated as CASRAEFEAFF.

The V call is TRBV18, the J call TRBJ2-1; D remains ambiguous. Trimming pared 6 bases from V and 1 base from J, leaving 13 bases between. The germline V gene encodes CDR1 KGHSH and CDR2 LQKENI. The CDR3 has 15 residues. The CDR3 loop is CASSPPGRSYNEQFF. The CDR3, as DNA: TGTGCCAGCTCGCCGCCTGGGCGGTCCTACAATGAGCAGTTCTTC. Looking up the rest from reference TRBV18 and TRBJ2-1 gives the full variable domain: NAGVMQNPRHLVRRRGQEARLRCSPMKGHSHVYWYRQLPEEGLKFMVYLQKENIIDESGMPKERFSAEFPKEGPSILRIQQVVRGDSAAYFCASSPPGRSYNEQFFGPGTRLTVL.

This clonotype was counted a few times. The chain carries TRBV6-1 and TRBJ1-2, with D tentatively TRBD1 (5 bases). V was pared by 6 bases and J by 7 bases, with 15 bases between. This CDR3 region has 13 residues. CDR1 is MNHNS, CDR2 SASEGT, per germline. The CDR3: CASRASTDPGYTF. The DNA of the CDR3 is TGTGCCAGCAGGGCCTCGACAGATCCTGGCTACACCTTC.

At least ten counts were recorded for this clonotype. This chain connects TRBV7-9 to TRBJ1-1, with 8 bases fitting TRBD1. Trimming took 5 bases from V and 1 from J; bases not matched to a gene: 3. Germline-derived CDR1 and CDR2 are SEHNR and FQNEAQ (reference sequence). The CDR3 loop spans 14 amino acids. The CDR3 DNA reads TGTGCCAGCAGCCGGGACAGGTGGAACACTGAAGCTTTCTTT. Translation: CASSRDRWNTEAFF.

This clonotype showed up many times. The rearrangement joins TRBV6-2 or TRBV6-3 to TRBJ2-2; D is possibly TRBD1 (6 bases). This CDR3 has 15 residues. Germline V gene data show CDR1 as MNHEY and CDR2 as SVGEGT. V was trimmed by 6 bases and J by 3 bases, leaving 14 bases between them. The CDR3 reads CASRAWQGHTGELFF. As DNA, the CDR3 is TGTGCCAGCAGGGCGTGGCAGGGGCACACCGGGGAGCTGTTTTTT.

This clonotype has only a few counts. V gene TRBV2 combines with J gene TRBJ2-2; the D call may be TRBD1 or TRBD2 (5 bases each). From germline, CDR1 is SNHLY and CDR2 FYNNEI. This CDR3 contains 15 residues. Trimming left V 4 bases short and J 4 bases short, with 13 bases between. CDR3 nucleotide sequence: TGTGCCAGCAGTGGGGGACGGAGGCTCACCGGGGAGCTGTTTTTT. This codes for CASSGGRRLTGELFF.

This clonotype was observed at least ten times. This chain joins TRBV20-1 and TRBJ1-1; 7 nucleotides line up with TRBD1. The CDR3 is made up of 16 amino acids. The V gene end was trimmed by 6 bases and the J gene end by 0 bases; junction bases not matched to a gene: 13. The germline V gene has CDR1 DFQATT and CDR2 SNEGSKA (reference sequence). The CDR3 sequence is CSALQGPFLMNTEAFF. The CDR3 nucleotides read TGCAGTGCGCTACAGGGGCCGTTTTTAATGAACACTGAAGCTTTCTTT.